These 26 T cell receptor beta chains came from one sample sequenced in a study of cytomegalovirus exposure and HLA in healthy donors (dated by TCRdb to about 2017). Library prep was done by the immunoSEQ multiplex PCR assay. A mixture of 60 forward primers for TCR Vbeta segments and 13 reverse primers for TCR Jbeta segments was used in the multiplex PCR. TCRdb mirrors the immuneACCESS table, restricted to in-frame sequences. Some clones are absent from its copies; in checked studies, under half trace to an unresolved V gene, and the reason for the others is unknown. This sample gives about 210,000 clones in total; about 85% of them show up just once. The biggest ten clones account for about 9.4% of the sample. The sample comprised PBMCs. These receptor sequences come from a woman in her 50s in good health and CMV-seropositive.

This sequence joins TRBV4-1 and TRBJ1-2, with 9 bases fitting TRBD1. Germline V CDR1 and CDR2: MGHRA, YSYEKL. V lost 0 bases to trimming and J lost 7 bases; unmatched junction nucleotides: 9. The CDR3 is made up of 16 amino acids. The DNA for the CDR3 is TGCGCCAGCAGCCAAGATCCACAGGGGGCGCGTGGTGGCTACACCTTC. As protein: CASSQDPQGARGGYTF.

This clone was detected only a few times. The V and J genes are TRBV19 and TRBJ2-6; D is ambiguous. CDR3 length: 13 amino acids. Trimming cost V 10 bases and J 0 bases, with 7 bases left between them. The germline CDR1 and CDR2 sequences are LNHDA and SQIVND (reference sequence). CDR3: CAISNSGANVLTF. The CDR3 nucleotides are TGTGCCATAAGCAACTCTGGGGCCAACGTCCTGACTTTC.

This chain connects TRBV6-5 to TRBJ1-2; 7 bases line up with TRBD1. Germline CDR1 MNHEY, CDR2 SVGAGI. This CDR3 contains 13 residues. Unmatched junction bases numbered 9, after V lost 7 bases and J lost 7 bases. CDR3 protein: CASKPGQAGGYTF. The CDR3 nucleotides are TGTGCCAGCAAACCAGGACAGGCGGGTGGCTACACCTTC.

The chain carries TRBV5-4 and TRBJ2-7; D possibly corresponds to TRBD1 (6 bases). The CDR3 is 14 amino acids. Germline-derived CDR1 and CDR2 are SGHNT and YYREEE (reference sequence). V was shortened by 4 bases and J by 3 bases, with 14 bases between the two germline ends. CDR3 sequence reads: CASSRPGTFYEQYF. The CDR3 coding sequence is TGTGCCAGCAGCAGACCCGGGACATTCTACGAGCAGTACTTC.

This clone was observed a single time. The chain carries TRBV9 and TRBJ2-7, with 7 positions matching TRBD1. CDR1 and CDR2 from the germline V gene are SGDLS and YYNGEE. This CDR3 has 15 residues. With 0 bases clipped from V and 3 bases from J, the junction kept 6 bases outside the gene matches. The chain's CDR3 is CASSVGSAGGYEQYF. The CDR3 nucleotides read TGTGCCAGCAGCGTAGGATCGGCAGGGGGCTACGAGCAGTACTTC.

The chain combines TRBV19 with TRBJ1-2; TRBD1 might be the D (6 bases). V was trimmed by 5 bases and J by 0 bases, leaving 16 bases between them. This CDR3 spans 16 amino acids. Germline V gene sequence: CDR1 LNHDA, CDR2 SQIVND (reference sequence). The CDR3 sequence: CASSSQGGEANYGYTF. CDR3 in DNA: TGTGCCAGTAGTTCCCAAGGGGGGGAAGCTAACTATGGCTACACCTTC.

The J gene is TRBJ2-2, the V gene TRBV29-1; the match to TRBD1 covers 8 bases. Unmatched junction bases numbered 3, after V lost 6 bases and J lost 0 bases. Germline CDR1 reads SQVTM; CDR2 reads ANQGSEA. The CDR3 contains 14 residues. The CDR3 DNA is TGCAGCGTCAGGACAGGGACGAACACCGGGGAGCTGTTTTTT. This gives the protein CSVRTGTNTGELFF.

This clone was seen only a few times. The CDR3 DNA reads as TGCGCCAGCAGCTTGAGGACAGCTCTGGCCGAAAAACTGTTTTTT. Protein sequence: CASSLRTALAEKLFF. The chain is built from TRBV5-1 and TRBJ1-4; tentatively, D is TRBD1 (6 bases). The CDR3 runs 15 residues. Germline CDR1 SGHRS, CDR2 YFSETQ. V lost 1 base and J lost 8, with 15 bases in between.

This clone was seen more than once but under ten times. The rearrangement links TRBV19 to TRBJ1-1; D is perhaps TRBD1 (5 bases). Germline lookup yields CDR1 LNHDA and CDR2 SQIVND (reference sequence). Trimming shortened V by 4 bases and J by 0 bases, and 21 bases separated the two germline ends. The CDR3 extends over 18 amino acids. The CDR3 sequence: CASSTRRGREGVNTEAFF. DNA for the CDR3: TGTGCCAGTAGTACAAGGCGTGGCAGGGAAGGAGTGAACACTGAAGCTTTCTTT.

This clone was detected only once. The chain recombines TRBV6-6 with TRBJ1-1, with TRBD1 identical over 9 bases. Looked up from germline, CDR1 is MNHNY and CDR2 is SVGAGI (reference sequence). Losses at the gene ends were 5 bases for V and 7 bases for J; bases not matched to a gene: 8. There are 14 residues in the CDR3. This CDR3 reads CASSPGTGLFEAFF. CDR3 DNA: TGTGCCAGCAGTCCGGGGACAGGGCTTTTTGAAGCTTTCTTT.

The count of this clone is one. The CDR3 DNA follows: TGTGCCAGCAGCTCCCCGACTAGCGGGGGAACAGATACGCAGTATTTT. As protein: CASSSPTSGGTDTQYF. The chain couples TRBV7-3 to TRBJ2-3, with 12 positions matching TRBD2. The CDR3 has 16 amino acids. From germline, CDR1 is SGHTA and CDR2 FQGTGA. V shed 4 bases, J shed 3 bases, and the junction held 5 bases outside the gene matches.

The chain employs TRBV7-8 and TRBJ2-6, with 7 positions matching TRBD1. V lost 8 bases, J lost 3 bases, and 4 bases stayed unmatched. The length of the CDR3 is 14 residues. Germline CDR1 and CDR2: SGHVS and FQNEAQ. CDR3 region: CASRQGFGANVLTF. The CDR3 coding sequence is TGTGCCAGCCGACAGGGATTTGGGGCCAACGTCCTGACTTTC. The full variable domain, rest sourced from reference TRBV7-8 and TRBJ2-6, is GAGVSQSPRYKVAKRGQDVALRCDPISGHVSLFWYQQALGQGPEFLTYFQNEAQLDKSGLPSDRFFAERPEGSVSTLKIQRTQQEDSAVYLCASRQGFGANVLTFGAGSRLTVL.

The chain combines TRBV4-3 with TRBJ2-2; 7 positions match TRBD1. V shed 0 bases and J 5 bases; nucleotides not matched to a gene: 6. This CDR3 is built from 16 residues. Per the germline V gene, CDR1 is LGHNA and CDR2 is YSLEER. Written as DNA, the CDR3 is TGCGCCAGCAGCCAAGACTTAACAGGGGAAACCGGGGAGCTGTTTTTT. Translating gives CASSQDLTGETGELFF.

The chain recombines TRBV5-1 with TRBJ1-5; 7 nucleotides align to TRBD1. The CDR3 is made up of 12 amino acids. Per the germline V gene, CDR1 is SGHRS and CDR2 is YFSETQ. The trim removed 0 bases at V and 10 bases at J, leaving 1 base unmatched. The CDR3 nucleotides read TGCGCCAGCAGCTTGGGACAGGGCCCCCAGCATTTT. It translates to CASSLGQGPQHF.

This clone came up a few times. The V call is TRBV7-6, the J call TRBJ1-1; 8 bases match TRBD1. V was clipped by 5 bases and J by 3 bases; unmatched bases: 11. The CDR3 consists of 16 residues. The germline V gene encodes CDR1 SGHVS and CDR2 FNYEAQ. CDR3 nucleotides: TGTGCCAGCAGCCTCAGACAGGGGAGTTTGCACACTGAAGCTTTCTTT. Translating it yields CASSLRQGSLHTEAFF.

This chain joins TRBV4-1 and TRBJ1-4; 10 positions match TRBD1. V dropped 3 bases and J dropped 2; count of bases not matched to a gene: 6. This CDR3 comprises 17 residues. In germline, CDR1 is MGHRA, CDR2 YSYEKL. The CDR3 DNA sequence: TGCGCCAGCAGCCATTTCGGGACAGGGGACACTAATGAAAAACTGTTTTTT. Translation gives CASSHFGTGDTNEKLFF.

This chain uses TRBV9 with TRBJ2-7; 9 bases are shared with TRBD2. CDR3 length equals 12 residues. Germline values: CDR1 SGDLS, CDR2 YYNGEE. V lost 5 bases, J lost 7 bases, and 4 bases stayed unmatched. This chain's CDR3 is CASRGLAGEQYF. The CDR3 DNA reads as TGTGCCAGCAGGGGACTAGCAGGGGAGCAGTACTTC.

The rearrangement joins TRBV7-9 to TRBJ2-7, with 10 bases matching TRBD2. The CDR3 sequence is 16 residues long. The germline gives CDR1 SEHNR, CDR2 FQNEAQ (reference sequence). The V segment lost 4 bases and the J segment 6 bases; nucleotides outside the gene matches: 12. The CDR3 sequence: CASSSPLAGDKGEQYF. In DNA form, the CDR3 reads TGTGCCAGCAGCTCACCCCTAGCGGGGGATAAAGGCGAGCAGTACTTC.

V is TRBV4-2 and J is TRBJ2-1; 9 bases align to TRBD2. V shed 4 bases, J shed 8 bases, and the junction held 12 bases outside the gene matches. The CDR3 sequence is 16 residues long. Germline CDR1 is LGHNA and CDR2 is YNFKEQ. This chain's CDR3 is CASSPSTGGGAHEQFF. The DNA for the CDR3 is TGTGCCAGCAGCCCTTCGACTGGCGGGGGGGCCCATGAGCAGTTCTTC.

This clone was recorded once. The chain joins TRBV6-1 to TRBJ2-1; a weak D match, TRBD2 (5 bases). Germline V gene data show CDR1 as MNHNS and CDR2 as SASEGT. V was shortened by 6 bases and J by 5 bases, with 14 bases between the two germline ends. The CDR3 is made up of 14 amino acids. CDR3 in amino acids: CASSTHPGDNEQFF. CDR3 sequence (DNA): TGTGCCAGCAGCACCCACCCCGGGGACAATGAGCAGTTCTTC.

CDR3 sequence reads: CASSLGTGNTGELFF. CDR3 bases: TGTGCCAGCAGTTTGGGGACAGGGAACACCGGGGAGCTGTTTTTT. The chain employs TRBV27 and TRBJ2-2; 8 bases match TRBD1. This CDR3 comprises 15 residues. Germline V CDR1 and CDR2: MNHEY, SMNVEV (reference sequence). J lost 1 base, V lost 3 bases, and 1 base had no gene match.

CDR3 nucleotide sequence: TGCGCCAGCAGCCCGGGACAGCCCTACGAGCAGTACTTC. As protein: CASSPGQPYEQYF. The chain links TRBV5-1 to TRBJ2-5; 7 bases are shared with TRBD1. The J call is uncertain, as TRBJ2-7 better fits the DNA end. CDR1 and CDR2 (germline): SGHRS, YFSETQ. The CDR3 runs 13 residues.

The V and J genes are TRBV30 and TRBJ2-3; D unresolved. CDR1 is GTSNPN and CDR2 is SVGIG in the germline V gene (reference sequence). Trimming shortened V by 2 bases and J by 0 bases, and 12 bases separated the two germline ends. This CDR3 region has 15 residues. For the CDR3, the DNA is TGTGCCTGGAGTAGGAACAGAGCTAGCACAGATACGCAGTATTTT. Translation: CAWSRNRASTDTQYF. The full variable domain, completed using reference TRBV30 and TRBJ2-3, is SQTIHQWPATLVQPVGSPLSLECTVEGTSNPNLYWYRQAAGRGLQLLFYSVGIGQISSEVPQNLSASRPQDRQFILSSKKLLLSDSGFYLCAWSRNRASTDTQYFGPGTRLTVL.

The genes are TRBV7-7 and TRBJ1-5; D gene ambiguous. Germline V lookup: CDR1 SSHAT, CDR2 FNYEAQ (reference sequence). The V end was cut by 1 base, the J end by 2 bases, with 12 bases between. There are 16 residues in the CDR3. CDR3 coding DNA: TGTGCCAGCAGCTTAGATCGGGATCTGGGCAATCAGCCCCAGCATTTT. Protein product: CASSLDRDLGNQPQHF.

The rearrangement uses TRBV7-2 and TRBJ2-7; perhaps TRBD2 as D (6 bases). The CDR3 contains 14 residues. The V end was cut by 1 base, the J end by 3 bases, with 10 bases between. Germline V gene data show CDR1 as SGHTA and CDR2 as FQGNSA. CDR3 in DNA: TGTGCCAGCAGCTTAGTTACTAGCAGCTACGAGCAGTACTTC. Translating gives CASSLVTSSYEQYF.

This chain connects TRBV5-1 to TRBJ1-1; 10 nucleotides match TRBD1. This CDR3 has 14 amino acids. CDR1 is SGHRS and CDR2 is YFSETQ in the germline V gene. V shed 4 bases and J 8 bases; nucleotides not matched to a gene: 8. The CDR3 sequence: CASSMTDRGQEAFF. The CDR3 nucleotides read TGCGCCAGCAGCATGACCGACAGGGGGCAAGAAGCTTTCTTT. Drawing the rest from reference TRBV5-1 and TRBJ1-1, the complete variable domain is KAGVTQTPRYLIKTRGQQVTLSCSPISGHRSVSWYQQTPGQGLQFLFEYFSETQRNKGNFPGRFSGRQFSNSRSEMNVSTLELGDSALYLCASSMTDRGQEAFFGQGTRLTVV.